Shown below are 24 T cell receptor beta chains from a single sample sequenced in a study of OX40 agonist ivuxolimab in advanced cancers. Produced via immunoSEQ multiplex PCR; TCRdb's table is partial and in-frame only. The sample consists of tens of thousands of clones, approximately 90% of them appearing once. Here the sequenced sample was CD4+ or CD8+ T cells sorted from blood, taken in a trial of the OX40 agonist ivuxolimab. The origin of the receptors is an adult with an advanced solid tumor such as melanoma, head and neck, liver or kidney cancer.

The chain links TRBV9 to TRBJ1-2; D unresolved. Trimming shortened V by 2 bases and J by 7 bases, and 15 bases separated the two germline ends. Germline V CDR1 and CDR2: SGDLS, YYNGEE. The CDR3 is 14 residues long. CDR3 coding DNA: TGTGCCAGCAGCGTGGGAGTTGGGGTTTTTGGCTACACCTTC. Translation: CASSVGVGVFGYTF.

J is TRBJ2-1 and V is TRBV27; possibly TRBD2 for D (5 bases). Germline CDR1 MNHEY, CDR2 SMNVEV (reference sequence). The V gene lost 5 bases and the J gene lost 8 bases, with 16 bases spanning the gap. This CDR3 comprises 14 residues. The CDR3 DNA reads as TGTGCCAGCAGTCTGGACTGGGTCAGCGATGAGCAGTTCTTC. Translated, it gives CASSLDWVSDEQFF.

The chain employs TRBV5-5 and TRBJ1-5; D perhaps matches TRBD1 (5 bases). The CDR3 runs to 15 residues. Trimming cost V 3 bases and J 0 bases, with 10 bases left between them. Looked up from germline, CDR1 is SGHKS and CDR2 is YYEKEE (reference sequence). In nucleotides, the CDR3 is TGTGCCAGCAGCTGGACGGGGGATAGCAATCAGCCCCAGCATTTT. This encodes CASSWTGDSNQPQHF.

V usage is TRBV9 and J usage is TRBJ2-1; the D gene could be TRBD1 or TRBD2 (5 bases each). Trimming shortened V by 4 bases and J by 5 bases, and 16 bases separated the two germline ends. The CDR3 totals 15 residues. CDR1 is SGDLS and CDR2 is YYNGEE in the germline V gene. The CDR3 reads CASSLIGTADNEQFF. CDR3 sequence (DNA): TGTGCCAGCAGCCTAATCGGGACGGCCGACAATGAGCAGTTCTTC. The full variable domain, its missing parts supplied by reference TRBV9 and TRBJ2-1, is DSGVTQTPKHLITATGQRVTLRCSPRSGDLSVYWYQQSLDQGLQFLIQYYNGEERAKGNILERFSAQQFPDLHSELNLSSLELGDSALYFCASSLIGTADNEQFFGPGTRLTVL.

A single count supports this clone. V usage is TRBV18 and J usage is TRBJ1-2, with TRBD1 matching 8 bases. Trimming at V came to 3 bases and at J to 8 bases, leaving 5 bases not matched to a gene. The CDR3 is 13 amino acids. Germline-derived CDR1 and CDR2 are KGHSH and LQKENI. The CDR3 coding sequence is TGTGCCAGCTCACCGGGACAGGACCGGGGCTACACCTTC. This translates into CASSPGQDRGYTF. The full variable domain, its missing parts supplied by reference TRBV18 and TRBJ1-2, is NAGVMQNPRHLVRRRGQEARLRCSPMKGHSHVYWYRQLPEEGLKFMVYLQKENIIDESGMPKERFSAEFPKEGPSILRIQQVVRGDSAAYFCASSPGQDRGYTFGSGTRLTVV.

The V and J genes are TRBV11-2 and TRBJ1-1; no definite D call. Trimming cost V 4 bases and J 1 base, with 13 bases left between them. Germline V gives CDR1 SGHAT, CDR2 FQNNGV. The CDR3 sequence is 15 residues long. The CDR3 nucleotides read TGTGCCAGCAGCTCCCGGTGGCCTTCGAACACTGAAGCTTTCTTT. Translated, it gives CASSSRWPSNTEAFF. The full variable domain, completed using reference TRBV11-2 and TRBJ1-1, is EAGVAQSPRYKIIEKRQSVAFWCNPISGHATLYWYQQILGQGPKLLIQFQNNGVVDDSQLPKDRFSAERLKGVDSTLKIQPAKLEDSAVYLCASSSRWPSNTEAFFGQGTRLTVV.

J is TRBJ2-2 and V is TRBV11-3, with 9 bases matching TRBD2. The germline V gene encodes CDR1 SGHNT and CDR2 YENEEA. The CDR3 has 16 amino acids. V dropped 4 bases and J dropped 4; count of bases not matched to a gene: 7. The CDR3 spells CASSSSGGHLTGELFF. The CDR3 DNA sequence: TGTGCCAGCAGCTCAAGCGGGGGGCACCTCACCGGGGAGCTGTTTTTT.

The rearrangement links TRBV18 to TRBJ1-1; no definite D call. V was clipped by 1 base and J by 3 bases, with 15 bases between them. The CDR3 has 16 residues. Germline lookup yields CDR1 KGHSH and CDR2 LQKENI. The CDR3 loop reads CASSPLRTVTDTEAFF. The CDR3 bases are TGTGCCAGCTCACCACTTAGGACGGTGACGGACACTGAAGCTTTCTTT. The whole variable domain, filled in from reference TRBV18 and TRBJ1-1, reads NAGVMQNPRHLVRRRGQEARLRCSPMKGHSHVYWYRQLPEEGLKFMVYLQKENIIDESGMPKERFSAEFPKEGPSILRIQQVVRGDSAAYFCASSPLRTVTDTEAFFGQGTRLTVV.

V usage is TRBV7-8 and J usage is TRBJ2-3; 7 nucleotides align to TRBD1. The CDR3 contains 15 residues. Per germline, CDR1 SGHVS and CDR2 FQNEAQ. V lost 2 bases to trimming and J lost 3 bases; unmatched junction nucleotides: 5. CDR3 sequence (DNA): TGTGCCAGCAGCTTACGACAGGGTTTTACAGATACGCAGTATTTT. Translated: CASSLRQGFTDTQYF.

The V and J genes are TRBV25-1 and TRBJ1-1; D remains unclear. This CDR3 contains 15 residues. The V gene's germline CDR1 is MGHDK and CDR2 SYGVNS. Trimming stripped 1 base from V and 3 bases from J, with 12 bases between. CDR3 sequence (DNA): TGTGCCAGCAGTGAATCTGGACCAACGGACACTGAAGCTTTCTTT. It is translated as CASSESGPTDTEAFF.

V is TRBV9 and J is TRBJ2-2, with D perhaps given as TRBD1 or TRBD2 (5 bases each). The germline V gene has CDR1 SGDLS and CDR2 YYNGEE. V lost 4 bases and J 2 bases, leaving 12 bases between the germline ends. The CDR3 covers 15 residues. Written as DNA, the CDR3 is TGTGCCAGCAGCCCTCGGGACCTTAACACCGGGGAGCTGTTTTTT. Protein sequence: CASSPRDLNTGELFF. Drawing the rest from reference TRBV9 and TRBJ2-2, the complete variable domain is DSGVTQTPKHLITATGQRVTLRCSPRSGDLSVYWYQQSLDQGLQFLIQYYNGEERAKGNILERFSAQQFPDLHSELNLSSLELGDSALYFCASSPRDLNTGELFFGEGSRLTVL.

V is TRBV7-6 and J is TRBJ2-1; weak D call: TRBD2 (7 bases). The V and J ends lost 5 bases and 1 base respectively, with 18 bases between them. This CDR3 contains 17 residues. The germline CDR1 and CDR2 sequences are SGHVS and FNYEAQ. The CDR3 reads CASSMSGGLVSYNEQFF. The CDR3 DNA reads as TGTGCCAGCAGCATGTCCGGGGGGCTCGTATCCTACAATGAGCAGTTCTTC.

The chain is built from TRBV4-2 and TRBJ1-1; D possibly corresponds to TRBD1 (5 bases). Germline CDR1 is LGHNA and CDR2 is YNFKEQ. The CDR3 consists of 15 residues. Trimming took 1 base from V and 3 from J, leaving 12 bases between them. The CDR3 DNA follows: TGTGCCAGCAGCCAAGGAGGCAGGGACCACACTGAAGCTTTCTTT. It codes for CASSQGGRDHTEAFF.

The chain links TRBV11-3 to TRBJ1-3, with a tentative D call TRBD1 (5 bases). The V end was cut by 2 bases, the J end by 2 bases, with 7 bases between. Germline assignment: CDR1 SGHNT and CDR2 YENEEA. The CDR3 contains 14 residues. CDR3: CASSLRGTGNTIYF. Written as DNA, the CDR3 is TGTGCCAGCAGCTTAAGGGGTACTGGAAACACCATATATTTT.

The rearrangement uses TRBV7-2 and TRBJ1-5, with 8 nucleotides matching TRBD1. This CDR3 is built from 15 residues. The ends lost 2 bases at V and 6 bases at J; junction bases unmatched: 6. Germline CDR1 reads SGHTA; CDR2 reads FQGNSA. The CDR3 is CASSLQGAEGQPQHF. DNA of the CDR3: TGTGCCAGCAGCTTACAGGGGGCGGAGGGTCAGCCCCAGCATTTT.

V usage is TRBV7-3 and J usage is TRBJ2-3; the match to TRBD2 covers 11 bases. J was trimmed by 4 bases and V by 5 bases; bases with no gene match: 8. This CDR3 spans 16 amino acids. Germline values: CDR1 SGHTA, CDR2 FQGTGA. The CDR3 nucleotides read TGTGCCAGCAGCCCAACTAGCGGGGGAGGTGCAGATACGCAGTATTTT. It specifies CASSPTSGGGADTQYF.

The chain uses TRBV7-9 and TRBJ1-5; 9 nucleotides agree with TRBD1. The CDR3 is made up of 14 amino acids. V shed 1 base, J shed 7 bases, and the junction held 2 bases outside the gene matches. CDR1 is SEHNR and CDR2 is FQNEAQ in the germline V gene (reference sequence). DNA of the CDR3: TGTGCCAGCAGCTTAGGGACAGGGGAGCAGCCCCAGCATTTT. Its translation: CASSLGTGEQPQHF. The full variable domain, with the rest looked up from reference TRBV7-9 and TRBJ1-5, is DTGVSQNPRHKITKRGQNVTFRCDPISEHNRLYWYRQTLGQGPEFLTYFQNEAQLEKSRLLSDRFSAERPKGSFSTLEIQRTEQGDSAMYLCASSLGTGEQPQHFGDGTRLSIL.

The V and J genes are TRBV27 and TRBJ1-2, with a possible D match to TRBD1 (6 bases). There are 18 residues in the CDR3. V lost 3 bases and J lost 1, with 21 bases in between. Germline CDR1 and CDR2: MNHEY and SMNVEV (reference sequence). The DNA for the CDR3 is TGTGCCAGCAGTTTCCAGACAGGCAGAAATACAATTAACTATGGCTACACCTTC. This codes for CASSFQTGRNTINYGYTF.

The chain joins TRBV28 to TRBJ1-2; the D is unclear. This CDR3 has 12 residues. From germline, CDR1 is MDHEN and CDR2 SYDVKM. With 1 base removed from V and 4 bases from J, the gap between germline ends came to 4 bases. This CDR3 is CASSLSGYGYTF. The CDR3 region has the DNA TGTGCCAGCAGTTTATCTGGCTATGGCTACACCTTC.

The chain recombines TRBV6-6 with TRBJ1-1; D may be TRBD1 (6 bases). The length of the CDR3 is 12 residues. Between the trimmed V and J ends, which lost 8 bases and 10 bases, there was a span of 17 bases. Germline V gene data show CDR1 as MNHNY and CDR2 as SVGAGI (reference sequence). The CDR3: CASYREGGRAFF. In nucleotides, the CDR3 is TGTGCCAGCTACAGGGAGGGGGGAAGAGCTTTCTTT.

The chain recombines TRBV27 with TRBJ2-7; weak D call: TRBD1 (6 bases). This CDR3 is built from 16 residues. The germline V and J ends were trimmed by 3 bases and 0 bases, with 15 bases remaining between them. CDR1 and CDR2 from the germline V gene are MNHEY and SMNVEV (reference sequence). The CDR3 reads CASSFALRGISYEQYF. CDR3 sequence (DNA): TGTGCCAGCAGTTTTGCCCTGAGGGGGATCTCCTACGAGCAGTACTTC.

This clone appeared a single time. This chain joins TRBV7-9 and TRBJ1-5; 7 bases agree with TRBD1. Trimming at V came to 4 bases and at J to 2 bases, leaving 5 bases not matched to a gene. The CDR3 consists of 15 residues. Germline V gene lookup returns CDR1 SEHNR and CDR2 FQNEAQ (reference sequence). CDR3 sequence: CASSSLGQGNQPQHF. The CDR3, as DNA: TGTGCCAGCAGCTCCCTTGGACAGGGCAATCAGCCCCAGCATTTT.

V usage is TRBV10-3 and J usage is TRBJ2-5; the match to TRBD2 covers 14 bases. V shed 2 bases, J shed 7 bases, and the junction held 6 bases outside the gene matches. Per germline, CDR1 ENHRY and CDR2 SYGVKD. The CDR3 loop spans 16 amino acids. CDR3 loop: CAISERTSGGTGTQYF. CDR3 DNA: TGTGCCATCAGTGAGAGGACTAGCGGGGGGACGGGGACCCAGTACTTC.

V and J are TRBV29-1 and TRBJ2-3, with 8 nucleotides matching TRBD2. After removal of 3 bases from V and 3 bases from J, the junction contained 5 bases not matched to a gene. In germline, CDR1 is SQVTM, CDR2 ANQGSEA. CDR3 size: 14 residues. The DNA of the CDR3 is TGCAGCGTTGATGAGCCGGGAGGGACAGATACGCAGTATTTT. Its translation is CSVDEPGGTDTQYF.